The 2 T cell receptor beta chains below were found in one sample sequenced in a study of blood T cell repertoires in COVID-19. TCRdb's copy holds only in-frame clones and misses some; the assay was immunoSEQ multiplex PCR. The data hold about 120,000 clones, with around nine tenths observed a single time. The source material was peripheral blood. The receptors stem from a woman between 45 and 65 years old with acute or convalescent COVID-19.

The rearrangement joins TRBV10-3 to TRBJ1-1, with 7 bases identical to TRBD1. This CDR3 comprises 13 residues. Germline CDR1 and CDR2: ENHRY and SYGVKD. With V trimmed by 6 bases and J by 4 bases, 5 bases remained unmatched. The CDR3 protein is CAIRSTGATEAFF. The CDR3 DNA sequence: TGTGCCATCAGGTCCACAGGGGCCACTGAAGCTTTCTTT.

Only one count was recorded for this clone. The CDR3 region has the DNA TGTGCCAGCAGCCAAGTGGCGGGTTTCCACGAGCAGTACTTC. This translates into CASSQVAGFHEQYF. The gene calls are TRBV4-2 and TRBJ2-7; D is possibly TRBD2 (5 bases). Germline loops: CDR1 LGHNA, CDR2 YNFKEQ. Trimming removed 1 base at V and 5 bases at J, with 12 bases between. The length of the CDR3 is 14 residues.